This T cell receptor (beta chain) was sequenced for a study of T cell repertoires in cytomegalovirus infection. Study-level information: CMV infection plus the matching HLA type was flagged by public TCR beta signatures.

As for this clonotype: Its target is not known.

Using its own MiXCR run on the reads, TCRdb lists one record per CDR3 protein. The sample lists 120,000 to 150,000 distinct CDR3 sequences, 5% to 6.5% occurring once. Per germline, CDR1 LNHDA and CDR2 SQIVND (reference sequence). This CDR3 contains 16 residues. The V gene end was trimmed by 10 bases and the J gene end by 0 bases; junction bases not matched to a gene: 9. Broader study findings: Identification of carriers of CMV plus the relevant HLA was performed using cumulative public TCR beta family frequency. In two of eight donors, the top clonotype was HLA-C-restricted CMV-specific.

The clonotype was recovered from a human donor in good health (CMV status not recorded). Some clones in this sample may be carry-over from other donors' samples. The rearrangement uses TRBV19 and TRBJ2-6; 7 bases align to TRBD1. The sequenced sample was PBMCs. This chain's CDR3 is CATRIGTVSGANVLTF. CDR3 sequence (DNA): TGTGCCACCCGGATCGGGACAGTCTCTGGGGCCAACGTCCTGACTTTC.